These 6 T cell receptor beta chains came from one sample sequenced in a study of control samples from healthy donors and cancer patients. The repertoire was sequenced with immunoSEQ multiplex PCR; TCRdb's copy has only in-frame clones and lacks some. The table includes 71,000 or so clones, over 85% detected once. Source material: PBMCs. The receptors were sampled from a man between 60 and 75 years old with lung cancer.

The chain uses TRBV5-1 and TRBJ2-6; D is undetermined. Germline V gene lookup returns CDR1 SGHRS and CDR2 YFSETQ. Trimming removed 4 bases from V and 0 bases from J, with 5 bases in between. The CDR3 extends over 14 amino acids. The CDR3 DNA reads as TGCGCCAGCAGCCAGAGCTCTGGGGCCAACGTCCTGACTTTC. This sequence encodes CASSQSSGANVLTF.

V is TRBV27 and J is TRBJ1-4; TRBD1 is a possible D gene (5 bases). This CDR3 has 14 amino acids. Trimming took 6 bases from V and 8 from J, leaving 16 bases between them. Germline lookup yields CDR1 MNHEY and CDR2 SMNVEV (reference sequence). CDR3 loop: CASSSGQTREKLFF. The CDR3 DNA follows: TGTGCCAGCAGCTCCGGACAAACAAGGGAAAAACTGTTTTTT.

This chain links TRBV6-1 with TRBJ2-1; D unclear. Germline V CDR1 and CDR2: MNHNS, SASEGT. The CDR3 contains 14 residues. V gave up 3 bases and J gave up 3 bases, with 9 bases separating them. The CDR3, as DNA: TGTGCCAGCAGTGACCGACAAAACTACAATGAGCAGTTCTTC. Amino acids: CASSDRQNYNEQFF.

The chain uses TRBV9 and TRBJ1-2, with D tentatively TRBD1 (6 bases). Germline loops: CDR1 SGDLS, CDR2 YYNGEE. The ends were cut back, 3 bases at V and 1 base at J, with 13 bases in the middle. The CDR3 extends over 15 amino acids. CDR3 sequence: CASSEDRFLNYGYTF. Written as DNA, the CDR3 is TGTGCCAGCAGCGAAGACAGGTTCCTTAACTATGGCTACACCTTC.

The chain links TRBV7-9 to TRBJ1-3; D remains ambiguous. The CDR3 spans 14 residues. Deletions cut 2 bases from V and 0 bases from J, with 5 bases between. CDR1 is SEHNR and CDR2 is FQNEAQ in the germline V gene (reference sequence). The CDR3 sequence: CASSLSSSGNTIYF. CDR3 nucleotide sequence: TGTGCCAGCAGCTTATCGAGCTCTGGAAACACCATATATTTT.

This rearrangement joins TRBV29-1 to TRBJ2-3; 8 bases align to TRBD1. From germline, CDR1 is SQVTM and CDR2 ANQGSEA. The J segment lost 1 base and the V segment lost 7 bases, leaving 4 bases of the junction unmatched. CDR3 length: 13 amino acids. The chain's CDR3 is CSDDRGGTDTQYF. The CDR3 DNA is TGCAGCGACGACAGGGGTGGCACAGATACGCAGTATTTT.